Listed below are T cell receptor beta chains from one sample, sequenced in a study of blood T cell repertoires in COVID-19. Some clones are missing from TCRdb's copy, which holds only in-frame ones; the method was immunoSEQ multiplex PCR. The sample yields over 200,000 clones, roughly 90% seen once. Sequences were obtained from peripheral blood. The receptors originated from a man in his fifties or sixties with COVID-19, enrolled during active disease. The CDR3 runs from the conserved cysteine through the conserved F or W. D genes are given only for firm matches. Not all rows give a size; the values are once, few, many and, for expanded clones, a class.

TRBV5-1	TRBD1	TRBJ2-5	NA	15	CASSPRTGGGETQYF	TGCGCCAGCAGCCCTAGGACAGGGGGCGGAGAGACCCAGTACTTC
TRBV7-9	NA	TRBJ1-2	NA	12	CASSLLNGGYTF	TGTGCCAGCAGCTTACTGAACGGTGGCTACACCTTC
TRBV28	TRBD2	TRBJ2-7	NA	15	CASSFGLAAGGEQYF	TGTGCCAGCAGTTTTGGGCTAGCGGCGGGAGGCGAGCAGTACTTC
TRBV5-1	TRBD1	TRBJ1-3	NA	17	CASSPTQGVYSGNTIYF	TGCGCCAGCAGCCCTACCCAGGGGGTCTACTCTGGAAACACCATATATTTT
TRBV7-2	NA	TRBJ2-7	once	13	CASSPTRPYEQYF	TGTGCCAGCAGCCCGACAAGGCCCTACGAGCAGTACTTC
TRBV13	NA	TRBJ1-1	NA	13	CASSPQYNTEAFF	TGTGCCAGCAGCCCACAGTATAACACTGAAGCTTTCTTT
TRBV19	NA	TRBJ2-7	NA	13	CASSNPGAAIQYF	TGTGCCAGTAGTAATCCAGGGGCCGCGATCCAGTACTTC
TRBV12-5	NA	TRBJ2-7	NA	12	CASGLPNYEQYF	TGTGCTAGTGGTTTGCCAAACTACGAGCAGTACTTC
TRBV7-6	TRBD2	TRBJ2-1	NA	15	CASSLLATSGDEQFF	TGTGCCAGCAGCTTATTAGCGACTAGCGGCGATGAGCAGTTCTTC
TRBV24-1	TRBD1	TRBJ1-5	NA	15	CATNQQGNSNQPQHF	TGTGCCACCAATCAACAGGGGAATAGCAATCAGCCCCAGCATTTT
TRBV12-5	NA	TRBJ1-2	NA	15	CASALGSTDIYGYTF	TGTGCTAGTGCCCTAGGGAGTACAGACATCTATGGCTACACCTTC
TRBV19	NA	TRBJ1-1	NA	14	CASSPEGRNTEAFF	TGTGCCAGTAGTCCGGAGGGACGAAACACTGAAGCTTTCTTT
TRBV28	NA	TRBJ2-1	NA	16	CASSLWSGPRGNEQFF	TGTGCCAGCAGTTTATGGAGCGGCCCCCGGGGGAATGAGCAGTTCTTC
TRBV6-5	NA	TRBJ1-2	NA	15	CASSYDGRVNYGYTF	TGTGCCAGCAGTTACGATGGCAGGGTAAACTATGGCTACACCTTC
TRBV18	NA	TRBJ1-1	NA	16	CASSPPTALRDTEAFF	TGTGCCAGCTCACCACCGACAGCCCTTAGGGACACTGAAGCTTTCTTT
TRBV2	NA	TRBJ2-5	NA	12	CASRLGAETQYF	TGTGCCAGCAGGCTGGGGGCAGAGACCCAGTACTTC
TRBV27	TRBD1	TRBJ1-2	NA	14	CASRPPGTGFGYTF	TGTGCCAGCCGACCCCCCGGGACAGGGTTCGGCTACACCTTC
TRBV12-3/TRBV12-4	NA	TRBJ1-1	once	13	CASSPLFSTEAFF	TGTGCCAGCAGTCCCTTGTTCAGCACTGAAGCTTTCTTT
TRBV6-5	TRBD2	TRBJ2-7	once	15	CASRFGLAGNYEQYF	TGTGCCAGTCGTTTCGGACTAGCGGGGAACTACGAGCAGTACTTC
TRBV11-2	NA	TRBJ1-6	NA	14	CASSSPRRNSPLHF	TGTGCCAGCAGCTCCCCGCGGAGGAATTCACCCCTCCACTTT
TRBV4-1	NA	TRBJ1-2	NA	15	CASRTTVELLRGYTF	TGCGCCAGCAGGACGACAGTAGAATTACTGAGGGGCTACACCTTC
TRBV7-9	TRBD1	TRBJ2-7	NA	11	CASSLGAGGHF	TGTGCCAGCAGCTTGGGTGCAGGGGGCCACTTC
TRBV3-1/TRBV3-2	TRBD1	TRBJ1-2	NA	13	CASSRDRGNGYTF	TGTGCCAGCAGCCGGGACAGGGGGAATGGCTACACCTTC
TRBV7-2	TRBD2	TRBJ2-1	NA	15	CASSLVLAGGNEQFF	TGTGCCAGCAGCTTAGTATTAGCGGGAGGCAATGAGCAGTTCTTC
TRBV29-1	NA	TRBJ2-3	NA	14	CSVEKGRSTDTQYF	TGCAGCGTTGAAAAGGGGAGGAGCACAGATACGCAGTATTTT